Presented here are 7 T cell receptor beta chains from one specimen sequenced in a study of Ad26.COV2.S vaccination and SARS-CoV-2 variants. Specified treatment: around 19 received Ad26.COV2.S at low or high dose, single or two shots; 5 received placebo; per-sample allocation not given. The samples date from day 63 after the first vaccine or placebo injection. The assay was immunoSEQ multiplex PCR, and TCRdb's table has in-frame clones only and misses some. Here the sample spans 400,000 to 450,000 clones, approximately 92% being singletons. The sample was peripheral blood, taken in a trial of Ad26.COV2.S vaccine versus placebo. These receptors were collected from a person between 18 and 59 years old who received the Ad26.COV2.S COVID-19 vaccine or a placebo.

This clone was counted between two and nine times. This chain connects TRBV20-1 to TRBJ2-2; D not resolved. The CDR3 is made up of 11 amino acids. V was cut by 5 bases and J by 7 bases, with 8 bases left in between. Germline CDR1 reads DFQATT; CDR2 reads SNEGSKA (reference sequence). In nucleotides, the CDR3 is TGCAGTGCTGCCATGGGCGGGGAGCTGTTTTTT. Residues: CSAAMGGELFF.

The V call is TRBV29-1, the J call TRBJ1-4, with 8 positions matching TRBD1. The CDR3 extends over 15 amino acids. Germline V gene sequence: CDR1 SQVTM, CDR2 ANQGSEA. V lost 7 bases and J lost 5; bases outside the gene matches: 12. The CDR3 spells CSAGSGDRTNEKLFF. The CDR3 DNA is TGCAGCGCGGGCTCCGGGGACAGGACGAATGAAAAACTGTTTTTT.

The chain has TRBV12-3 or TRBV12-4 and TRBJ1-5, with D tentatively TRBD1 (5 bases). This CDR3 spans 12 amino acids. V lost 3 bases and J lost 7, with 7 bases in between. CDR3 in amino acids: CASSLGQQPQHF. CDR3 nucleotides: TGTGCCAGCAGTTTGGGGCAGCAGCCCCAGCATTTT.

This clone has just a few counts. V is TRBV10-3 and J is TRBJ2-7; 9 nucleotides agree with TRBD2. J was trimmed by 5 bases and V by 10 bases; bases with no gene match: 12. CDR1 ENHRY and CDR2 SYGVKD come from the germline V gene. The CDR3 covers 14 residues. CDR3 DNA: TGTGCCACCCTTTCGGGGACTAGCTTCCACGAGCAGTACTTC. It codes for CATLSGTSFHEQYF.

The chain employs TRBV4-1 and TRBJ2-7; maybe TRBD1 (6 bases). V was clipped by 4 bases and J by 0 bases, with 13 bases between them. Germline loops: CDR1 MGHRA, CDR2 YSYEKL. The CDR3 totals 15 residues. DNA of the CDR3: TGCGCCAGCAGCCCCCGGGACACGAGCTCCTACGAGCAGTACTTC. Its protein is CASSPRDTSSYEQYF.

CDR3 in amino acids: CASSQGEGVEKLFF. The CDR3 DNA is TGTGCCAGCAGCCAAGGAGAAGGGGTTGAAAAACTGTTTTTT. The V and J genes are TRBV4-2 and TRBJ1-4, with D perhaps TRBD1 (5 bases). This CDR3 spans 14 amino acids. V was shortened by 1 base and J by 7 bases, with 10 bases between the two germline ends. The germline V gene has CDR1 LGHNA and CDR2 YNFKEQ.

V gene TRBV27 combines with J gene TRBJ1-1, with D hard to call. V was trimmed by 7 bases and J by 6 bases, leaving 9 bases between them. Germline CDR1 and CDR2: MNHEY and SMNVEV (reference sequence). CDR3 length equals 11 residues. In DNA, the CDR3 is TGTGCCAGCACCGGTCAATCTGAAGCTTTCTTT. Translating it yields CASTGQSEAFF.